A few counts support the clone carrying this TCR beta chain. The antigen is not known. Unique molecular identifiers were incorporated during preparation of the TCRbeta library. TCRdb independently ran MiXCR on the PCR reads; one entry per CDR3 protein. This sample has around 670,000 distinct CDR3 sequences, with about an eighth found just once. The CDR3 runs to 15 residues. Trimming cost V 0 bases and J 8 bases; bases outside gene matches: 7. Germline CDR1 is MNHEY and CDR2 is SVGAGI. The data originate from a study of T-cell reconstitution after alpha-beta-depleted transplantation in children. Study results and caveats: It was newly produced T cells that mostly accounted for T-cell counts and diversity one year after transplant. Approximately two months post-transplant, alpha-beta T cells reportedly originated from several hundred expanded graft clones. In some patients, recipient T cells and intrathymic progenitors surviving conditioning explained high day-60 diversity.

The source material was PBMCs, sampled before TCRalphabeta/CD19-depleted stem cell transplant. This receptor was obtained from a girl aged 2 to 9 with congenital amegakaryocytic thrombocytopenia, due to receive a stem cell transplant. This sequence joins TRBV6-5 and TRBJ2-1; 7 bases agree with TRBD2. The CDR3 bases are TGTGCCAGCAGTTACTCTGGGGAGGGCGGGGATGAGCAGTTCTTC. It encodes CASSYSGEGGDEQFF.